This TCR beta chain was recorded in a study of CD8 T cells in ankylosing spondylitis. TCRdb reanalysed the 5' RACE reads using MiXCR and keeps one entry per CDR3 protein. There are 500,000 to 550,000 distinct CDR3 sequences in the sample; about 12% occur only once, and almost 7% lies in the top ten. In germline, CDR1 is MNHEY, CDR2 SVGEGT. V lost 2 bases to trimming and J lost 5 bases; unmatched junction nucleotides: 6. This CDR3 is built from 15 residues. This clonotype showed up just a few times. What it binds is unknown. Study results and caveats: Seven to nine highly homologous variants formed a TCR beta motif that appeared characteristic of ankylosing spondylitis blood.

The sequence was collected from a male donor with ankylosing spondylitis. The chain carries TRBV6-2 or TRBV6-3 and TRBJ2-1; TRBD1 aligns across 7 bases. The source material was blood, either unsorted or a sorted T cell fraction (not recorded which). The CDR3 is CASSYVGQNHNEQFF. In DNA form, the CDR3 reads TGTGCCAGCAGTTACGTGGGACAGAATCACAATGAGCAGTTCTTC.